This T cell receptor (beta chain) originates from a study of blood T cells in healthy people across ages. Study information: Per two T cells, template switching captured roughly one barcoded beta molecule.

Alongside a J-beta primer mix, a sample-barcoded 5' primer served in a second PCR lasting roughly 6 to 11 cycles. A 12-random-nucleotide template-switch adaptor tagged each cDNA molecule. TCRdb reprocessed the 5' RACE reads with MiXCR, giving one entry per CDR3 protein. The sample has about 1.8 million distinct CDR3 sequences; just under 50% are singletons. Whole-study findings and limits: Long-lived and aged donors differed, with more naive CD4+ cells and higher diversity in the long-lived.

Germline CDR1 reads LGHNA; CDR2 reads YSLEER. The CDR3 contains 15 residues. After removal of 1 base from V and 4 bases from J, the junction contained 2 bases not matched to a gene. On this clonotype: Its antigen is still unknown. A much larger clone lies a single base off, so this may be a read error.

The sample was blood. The V call is TRBV4-3, the J call TRBJ2-7; 12 nucleotides agree with TRBD2. This receptor was obtained from a woman aged 35 to 49 in good health. The CDR3 coding sequence is TGCGCCAGCAGCCAAGGGACTAGCGGGGTATACGAGCAGTACTTC. It specifies CASSQGTSGVYEQYF.